The entry below describes one TCR beta chain. MiXCR, applied by TCRdb to the RT-PCR reads, yields one record per CDR3 protein. The repertoire holds about 500,000 distinct CDR3 sequences, with about 7.2% as singletons. V lost 2 bases to trimming and J lost 4 bases, with 10 bases between them. The CDR3 sequence is 14 residues long. Germline V CDR1 and CDR2: KGHDR, SFDVKD. This specimen belongs to a study of response to subunit inactivated influenza vaccine. This sequence joins TRBV24-1 and TRBJ1-1; the D gene is possibly TRBD1 (6 bases). The source of this sequence is a man aged 50 to 69 who received an inactivated influenza vaccine. Sequenced here: PBMCs from blood, sampled around 25 months after vaccination. CDR3 in DNA: TGTGCCACCAGTGATTCGGCAGGGGCCACTGAAGCTTTCTTT. Protein: CATSDSAGATEAFF.